The source of this T cell receptor beta chain is a study of T cells after posttransplantation cyclophosphamide. The germline V gene encodes CDR1 MNHEY and CDR2 SVGAGI. This CDR3 spans 16 amino acids. The V end was cut by 0 bases, the J end by 5 bases, with 17 bases between. The related graft donor's blood sample was taken on the day of bone marrow donation. In this sample, this clone turned up a few times. The target antigen is unknown. Assay: immunoSEQ multiplex PCR; the TCRdb copy retains only in-frame clones and omits some. The sample has roughly 35,000 clones, none seen only once. Study-wide findings and caveats: Later post-transplant blood repertoires were often dominated by donor CD8+ memory clones. TRB clonality was highly associated with recipient CMV seropositivity and reactivation. Tissue-infiltrating T cells from skin or gut overlapped little with blood T cells.

The chain links TRBV6-5 to TRBJ2-7; a possible D gene is TRBD1 (7 bases). Sequences were obtained from PBMCs. This receptor was identified in a girl aged 10-17 years in good health, CMV-negative, and a related stem cell transplant donor. For the CDR3, the DNA is TGTGCCAGCAGTTACTCGAATGTAGGGGGCGGGGACGAGCAGTACTTC. Translated, it gives CASSYSNVGGGDEQYF.